The 10 T cell receptor beta chains reported below all come from one sample, sequenced in a study of technical replicates of blood from a few donors. The assay was immunoSEQ multiplex PCR, and TCRdb's table has in-frame clones only and misses some. The repertoire holds roughly 12,000 clones, 94% seen once, with 5.5% to 7.5% in the top ten. The sequencing input was PBMCs. The receptors shown here come from a human donor in good health.

This chain links TRBV6-1 with TRBJ1-3; TRBD1 agrees at 10 bases. Per the germline V gene, CDR1 is MNHNS and CDR2 is SASEGT. The CDR3 runs 15 residues. J lost 3 bases, V lost 7 bases, and 6 bases had no gene match. The CDR3 reads CASTYRDRGGNTIYF. The CDR3 bases are TGTGCCAGCACATACCGGGACAGGGGTGGAAACACCATATATTTT.

The chain links TRBV4-1 to TRBJ2-3, with 15 bases lining up with TRBD2. The CDR3 is 19 amino acids. Germline CDR1 reads MGHRA; CDR2 reads YSYEKL. V was clipped by 3 bases and J by 4 bases; unmatched bases: 11. The CDR3 region is CASSHPGLAGGSEADTQYF. DNA of the CDR3: TGCGCCAGCAGCCACCCCGGACTAGCGGGAGGGAGTGAAGCAGATACGCAGTATTTT.

The chain is built from TRBV5-6 and TRBJ1-2, with TRBD1 identical over 7 bases. Germline V lookup: CDR1 SGHDT, CDR2 YYEEEE. Germline trimming cut 3 bases from V and 4 bases from J; bases unmatched to any gene: 6. This CDR3 spans 14 amino acids. Here the CDR3 DNA reads TGTGCCAGCAGCTGGGGGACAGTAGTCTATGGCTACACCTTC. This translates into CASSWGTVVYGYTF.

The chain couples TRBV5-1 to TRBJ1-1; no clear D gene. This CDR3 region has 14 residues. CDR1 SGHRS and CDR2 YFSETQ come from the germline V gene. Trimming took off 2 bases at V and 1 base at J, with 9 bases between the two ends. The CDR3 DNA reads as TGCGCCAGCAGCTTCTCAGAACCGAACACTGAAGCTTTCTTT. Encoded protein: CASSFSEPNTEAFF.

The V gene is TRBV6-4, the J gene TRBJ1-1; unclear D gene. CDR1 is MRHNA and CDR2 is SNTAGT in the germline V gene. V lost 3 bases to trimming and J lost 1 base, with 6 bases between them. The CDR3 runs 13 residues. CDR3 sequence: CASSERENTEAFF. The DNA of the CDR3 is TGTGCCAGCAGTGAACGGGAGAACACTGAAGCTTTCTTT.

The CDR3 bases are TGTGCCACCAGCAGGGAGGTGACTCCCGCAGATACGCAGTATTTT. Protein sequence: CATSREVTPADTQYF. This chain connects TRBV15 to TRBJ2-3, with a possible D match to TRBD2 (5 bases). Germline-derived CDR1 and CDR2 are LNHNV and YYDKDF (reference sequence). Trimming removed 3 bases at V and 4 bases at J, with 14 bases between. This CDR3 region has 15 residues.

This sequence joins TRBV27 and TRBJ2-7; 12 positions match TRBD2. The CDR3 totals 15 residues. Germline lookup yields CDR1 MNHEY and CDR2 SMNVEV (reference sequence). The ends lost 5 bases at V and 3 bases at J; junction bases unmatched: 5. CDR3 nucleotide sequence: TGTGCCAGCAGTCAAGGACTAGCGGGAATCTACGAGCAGTACTTC. As protein: CASSQGLAGIYEQYF.

The chain joins TRBV11-2 to TRBJ2-7; 7 bases align to TRBD1. Trimming took 7 bases from V and 3 from J; bases not matched to a gene: 6. There are 13 residues in the CDR3. Germline V gives CDR1 SGHAT, CDR2 FQNNGV. CDR3 coding DNA: TGTGCCAGCACCGGAGACAGGGTCTACGAGCAGTACTTC. Protein: CASTGDRVYEQYF.

V is TRBV19 and J is TRBJ2-1; 10 bases map to TRBD2. The trim removed 2 bases at V and 4 bases at J, leaving 2 bases unmatched. This CDR3 has 15 residues. CDR1 LNHDA and CDR2 SQIVND come from the germline V gene (reference sequence). The CDR3 bases are TGTGCCAGTAGTATACCTAGCGGGAGTTACAATGAGCAGTTCTTC. This codes for CASSIPSGSYNEQFF.

The V call is TRBV4-1, the J call TRBJ2-2; D gene unclear. This CDR3 contains 16 residues. Germline CDR1 is MGHRA and CDR2 is YSYEKL. Trimming took off 4 bases at V and 0 bases at J, with 12 bases between the two ends. CDR3 DNA sequence: TGCGCCAGCAGCCCTTCCTCCTCTCCGAACACCGGGGAGCTGTTTTTT. It is translated as CASSPSSSPNTGELFF.